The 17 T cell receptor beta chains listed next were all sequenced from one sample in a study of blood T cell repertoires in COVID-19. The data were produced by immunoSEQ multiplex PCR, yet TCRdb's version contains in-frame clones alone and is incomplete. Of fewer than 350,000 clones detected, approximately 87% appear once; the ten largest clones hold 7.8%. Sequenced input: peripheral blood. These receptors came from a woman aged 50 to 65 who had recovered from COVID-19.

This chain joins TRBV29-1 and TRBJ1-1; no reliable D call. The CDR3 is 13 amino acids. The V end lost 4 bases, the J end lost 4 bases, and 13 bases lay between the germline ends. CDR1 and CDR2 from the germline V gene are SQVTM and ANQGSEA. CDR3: CSVVQRRGTEAFF. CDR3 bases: TGCAGCGTTGTGCAGAGGAGAGGCACTGAAGCTTTCTTT. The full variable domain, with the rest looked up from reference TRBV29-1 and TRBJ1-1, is SAVISQKPSRDICQRGTSLTIQCQVDSQVTMMFWYRQQPGQSLTLIATANQGSEATYESGFVIDKFPISRPNLTFSTLTVSNMSPEDSSIYLCSVVQRRGTEAFFGQGTRLTVV.

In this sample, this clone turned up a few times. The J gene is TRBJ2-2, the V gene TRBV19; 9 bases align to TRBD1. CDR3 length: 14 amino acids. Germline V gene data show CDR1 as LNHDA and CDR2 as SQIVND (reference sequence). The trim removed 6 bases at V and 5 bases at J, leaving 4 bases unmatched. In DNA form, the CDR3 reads TGTGCCAGTAGGGACAGGGGCGATACCGGGGAGCTGTTTTTT. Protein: CASRDRGDTGELFF.

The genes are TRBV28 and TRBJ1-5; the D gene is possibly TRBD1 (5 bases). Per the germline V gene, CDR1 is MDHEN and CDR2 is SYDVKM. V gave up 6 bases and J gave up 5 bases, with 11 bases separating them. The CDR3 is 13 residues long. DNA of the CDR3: TGTGCCAGCAGCGGGACTCTTTATCAGCCCCAGCATTTT. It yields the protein CASSGTLYQPQHF.

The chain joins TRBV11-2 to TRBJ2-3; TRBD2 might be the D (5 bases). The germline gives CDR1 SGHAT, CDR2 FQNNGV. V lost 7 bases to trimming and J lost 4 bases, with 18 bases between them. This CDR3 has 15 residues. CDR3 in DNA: TGTGCCAGCACCATACTAGTATTAACGGCAGATACGCAGTATTTT. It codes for CASTILVLTADTQYF.

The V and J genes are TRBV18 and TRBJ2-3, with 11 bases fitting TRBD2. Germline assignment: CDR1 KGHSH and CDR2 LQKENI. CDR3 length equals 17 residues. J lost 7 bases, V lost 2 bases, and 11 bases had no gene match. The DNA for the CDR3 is TGTGCCAGCTCACCAACCGATAGCGGGAGGGCCTCGAATACGCAGTATTTT. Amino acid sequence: CASSPTDSGRASNTQYF.

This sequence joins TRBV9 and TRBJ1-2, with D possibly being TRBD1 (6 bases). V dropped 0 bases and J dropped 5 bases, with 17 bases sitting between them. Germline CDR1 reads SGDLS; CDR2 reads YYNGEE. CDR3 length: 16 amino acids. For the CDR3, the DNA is TGTGCCAGCAGCGTAGGACAGGACGGGGTTCGGTATGGCTACACCTTC. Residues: CASSVGQDGVRYGYTF. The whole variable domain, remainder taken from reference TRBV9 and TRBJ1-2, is DSGVTQTPKHLITATGQRVTLRCSPRSGDLSVYWYQQSLDQGLQFLIQYYNGEERAKGNILERFSAQQFPDLHSELNLSSLELGDSALYFCASSVGQDGVRYGYTFGSGTRLTVV.

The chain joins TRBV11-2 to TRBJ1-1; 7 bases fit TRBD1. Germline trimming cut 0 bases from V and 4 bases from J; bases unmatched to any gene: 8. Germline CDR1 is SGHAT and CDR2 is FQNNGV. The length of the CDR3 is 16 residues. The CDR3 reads CASSLDLEQGSTEAFF. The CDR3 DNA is TGTGCCAGCAGCTTAGATCTGGAACAGGGGAGCACTGAAGCTTTCTTT.

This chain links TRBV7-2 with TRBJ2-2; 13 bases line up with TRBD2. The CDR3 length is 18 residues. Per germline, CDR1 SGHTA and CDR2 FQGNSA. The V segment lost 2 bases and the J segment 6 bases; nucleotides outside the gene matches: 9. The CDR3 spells CASSLHQLAGGTPGELFF. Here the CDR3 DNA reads TGTGCCAGCAGCTTACATCAACTAGCGGGGGGGACCCCCGGGGAGCTGTTTTTT.

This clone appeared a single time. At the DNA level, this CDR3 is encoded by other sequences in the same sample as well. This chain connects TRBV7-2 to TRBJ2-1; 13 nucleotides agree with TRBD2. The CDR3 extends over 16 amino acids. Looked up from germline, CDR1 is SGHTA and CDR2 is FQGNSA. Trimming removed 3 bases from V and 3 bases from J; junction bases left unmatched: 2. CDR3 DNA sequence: TGTGCCAGCAGCTTGGGACTAGCGGGGTACTACAATGAGCAGTTCTTC. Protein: CASSLGLAGYYNEQFF.

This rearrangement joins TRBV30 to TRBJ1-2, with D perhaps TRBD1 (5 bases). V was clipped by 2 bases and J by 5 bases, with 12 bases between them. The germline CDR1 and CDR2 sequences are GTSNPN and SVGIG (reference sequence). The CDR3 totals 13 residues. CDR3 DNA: TGTGCCTGGAGTCCGGACACCGGGTATGGCTACACCTTC. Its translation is CAWSPDTGYGYTF.

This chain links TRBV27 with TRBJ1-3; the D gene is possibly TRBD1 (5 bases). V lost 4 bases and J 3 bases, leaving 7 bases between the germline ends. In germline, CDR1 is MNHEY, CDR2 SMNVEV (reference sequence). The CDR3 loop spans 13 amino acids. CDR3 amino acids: CASSSQGGNTIYF. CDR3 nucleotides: TGTGCCAGCAGTTCTCAGGGTGGAAACACCATATATTTT.

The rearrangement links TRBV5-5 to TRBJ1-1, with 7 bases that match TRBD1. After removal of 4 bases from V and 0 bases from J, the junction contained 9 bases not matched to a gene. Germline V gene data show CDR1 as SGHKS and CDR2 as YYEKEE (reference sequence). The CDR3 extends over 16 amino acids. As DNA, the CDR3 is TGTGCCAGCAGCGTCACACCCGGGACAGTGAACACTGAAGCTTTCTTT. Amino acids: CASSVTPGTVNTEAFF.

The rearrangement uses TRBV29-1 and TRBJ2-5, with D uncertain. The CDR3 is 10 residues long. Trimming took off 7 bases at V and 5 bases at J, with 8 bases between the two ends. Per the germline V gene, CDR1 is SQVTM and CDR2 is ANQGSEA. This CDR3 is CSAVRETQYF. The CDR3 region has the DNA TGCAGCGCAGTCAGGGAGACCCAGTACTTC.

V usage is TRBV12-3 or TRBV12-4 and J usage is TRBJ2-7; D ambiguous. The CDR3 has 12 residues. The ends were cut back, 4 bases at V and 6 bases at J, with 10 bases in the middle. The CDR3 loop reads CASSSARSEQYF. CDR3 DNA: TGTGCCAGCAGTTCCGCACGGAGCGAGCAGTACTTC.

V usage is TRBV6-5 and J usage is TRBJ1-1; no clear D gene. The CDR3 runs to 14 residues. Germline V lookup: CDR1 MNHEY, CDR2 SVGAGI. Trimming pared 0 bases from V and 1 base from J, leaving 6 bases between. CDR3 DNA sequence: TGTGCCAGCAGTTACTCGCGCCCGAACACTGAAGCTTTCTTT. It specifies CASSYSRPNTEAFF.

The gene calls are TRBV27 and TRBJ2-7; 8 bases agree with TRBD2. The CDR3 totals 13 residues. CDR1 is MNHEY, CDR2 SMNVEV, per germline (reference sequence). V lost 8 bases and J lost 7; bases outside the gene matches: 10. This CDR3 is CASGKAGVQEQYF. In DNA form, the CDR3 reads TGTGCCAGCGGTAAAGCGGGAGTGCAGGAGCAGTACTTC.

CDR3 bases: TGTGCCAGCAGCTCCCGCAGATTATGGACTGAAGCTTTCTTT. Translated: CASSSRRLWTEAFF. The chain combines TRBV7-8 with TRBJ1-1; D remains unclear. CDR1 is SGHVS and CDR2 is FQNEAQ in the germline V gene. This CDR3 has 14 residues. Trimming took 4 bases from V and 5 from J, leaving 14 bases between them.